A selection of T cell receptor beta chains follows, all from one sample in a study of shared clonotypes between healthy human individuals. The table came from immunoSEQ multiplex PCR; TCRdb's copy has only in-frame clones and leaves some out. This table holds about 2.3 million clones, approximately 95% found once. Sequenced: naive CD4+ T cells from PBMCs. These receptors all come from a man aged 18 to 29 in good health. Some clones in this sample may be carry-over from other donors' samples. Each CDR3 is given with its conserved first and last residue. Fields, in order: J gene, V gene, CDR3 protein.

J gene: TRBJ1-2; V gene: TRBV28; CDR3 protein: CASSLAGQGYTF
J gene: TRBJ1-1; V gene: TRBV15; CDR3 protein: CATSRDHDRATEAFF
J gene: TRBJ1-1; V gene: TRBV5-1; CDR3 protein: CASSLVGSAEAFF
J gene: TRBJ1-1; V gene: TRBV10-3; CDR3 protein: CAISPRFATNTEAFF
J gene: TRBJ2-7; V gene: TRBV6-5; CDR3 protein: CASSYGGPSGAYEQYF
J gene: TRBJ2-5; V gene: TRBV5-1; CDR3 protein: CASSLGGSGETQYF
J gene: TRBJ1-3; V gene: TRBV18; CDR3 protein: CASSPGQTSGNTIYF
J gene: TRBJ1-1; V gene: TRBV9; CDR3 protein: CASSAGTGATEAFF
J gene: TRBJ1-5; V gene: TRBV6-5; CDR3 protein: CASSYSGGNQPQHF
J gene: TRBJ2-7; V gene: TRBV5-4; CDR3 protein: CASSLGGGAPYEQYF
J gene: TRBJ2-7; V gene: TRBV7-2; CDR3 protein: CASSLGLAGLPYEQYF
J gene: TRBJ2-2; V gene: TRBV7-8; CDR3 protein: CASSRMGQANTGELFF
J gene: TRBJ1-1; V gene: TRBV5-1; CDR3 protein: CASSFIGAEAFF
J gene: TRBJ2-7; V gene: TRBV12-1; CDR3 protein: CASSPLPLAGVEQYF
J gene: TRBJ2-1; V gene: TRBV7-3; CDR3 protein: CASSRRGEQFF
J gene: TRBJ2-7; V gene: TRBV7-2; CDR3 protein: CASSSTSGRLDHYEQYF
J gene: TRBJ1-3; V gene: TRBV4-2; CDR3 protein: CASSQGRQGNTIYF
J gene: TRBJ1-4; V gene: TRBV28; CDR3 protein: CASRLGQGAREKLFF
J gene: TRBJ2-3; V gene: TRBV7-3; CDR3 protein: CASSPEGDQADTQYF
J gene: TRBJ1-2; V gene: TRBV5-1; CDR3 protein: CASSLGRDTYGYTF
J gene: TRBJ2-7; V gene: TRBV28; CDR3 protein: CASRTDSYEQYF
J gene: TRBJ1-2; V gene: TRBV9; CDR3 protein: CASSPRGVSPSHTF
J gene: TRBJ2-1; V gene: TRBV18; CDR3 protein: CASSPSLAGINEQFF
J gene: TRBJ2-2; V gene: TRBV5-4; CDR3 protein: CASSLAVRRSTGELFF
J gene: TRBJ2-5; V gene: TRBV19; CDR3 protein: CASSISKGRGETQYF
J gene: TRBJ1-2; V gene: TRBV28; CDR3 protein: CASSLSQFYGYTF
J gene: TRBJ2-1; V gene: TRBV28; CDR3 protein: CASSSTGASYNEQFF
J gene: TRBJ1-1; V gene: TRBV18; CDR3 protein: CASSPPPGVEAFF
J gene: TRBJ1-2; V gene: TRBV2; CDR3 protein: CASSSGAGGRYGYTF
J gene: TRBJ2-5; V gene: TRBV28; CDR3 protein: CASRTGLTQETQYF
J gene: TRBJ1-1; V gene: TRBV28; CDR3 protein: CASRDSTVYTEAFF
J gene: TRBJ2-1; V gene: TRBV7-9; CDR3 protein: CASSSPGQGLNEQFF
J gene: TRBJ1-3; V gene: TRBV29-1; CDR3 protein: CSVRGFSGNTIYF
J gene: TRBJ2-7; V gene: TRBV7-9; CDR3 protein: CASSFTQGTEQYF
J gene: TRBJ2-3; V gene: TRBV7-3; CDR3 protein: CASSLTRGDTQYF
J gene: TRBJ2-5; V gene: TRBV11-2; CDR3 protein: CASSTSGTQYF
J gene: TRBJ2-7; V gene: TRBV6-4; CDR3 protein: CASSDSKGTGGHEQYF
J gene: TRBJ2-5; V gene: TRBV4-1; CDR3 protein: CASSQGKGTQETQYF
J gene: TRBJ2-7; V gene: TRBV5-4; CDR3 protein: CASSLMSNEQYF
J gene: TRBJ2-7; V gene: TRBV29-1; CDR3 protein: CSVAVAGGSYEQYF
J gene: TRBJ1-4; V gene: TRBV15; CDR3 protein: CATSRAVRTGDEKLFF
J gene: TRBJ1-3; V gene: TRBV5-1; CDR3 protein: CASSRRGPSGNTIYF
J gene: TRBJ2-1; V gene: TRBV9; CDR3 protein: CASSRRWSDNEQFF
J gene: TRBJ2-3; V gene: TRBV19; CDR3 protein: CASRAGDTQYF
J gene: TRBJ2-4; V gene: TRBV4-1; CDR3 protein: CASSQPGQGGKNIQYF
J gene: TRBJ2-7; V gene: TRBV5-1; CDR3 protein: CASSFQGAYEQYF
J gene: TRBJ1-2; V gene: TRBV29-1; CDR3 protein: CSVGEGAGDRQGGYTF
J gene: TRBJ2-7; V gene: TRBV5-1; CDR3 protein: CASSYFHTGTHYEQYF
J gene: TRBJ2-7; V gene: TRBV11-3; CDR3 protein: CASSPGTGKDEQYF
J gene: TRBJ2-5; V gene: TRBV2; CDR3 protein: CASSGVSSGRALQTQYF
J gene: TRBJ1-1; V gene: TRBV7-9; CDR3 protein: CASSPRQGPNTEAFF